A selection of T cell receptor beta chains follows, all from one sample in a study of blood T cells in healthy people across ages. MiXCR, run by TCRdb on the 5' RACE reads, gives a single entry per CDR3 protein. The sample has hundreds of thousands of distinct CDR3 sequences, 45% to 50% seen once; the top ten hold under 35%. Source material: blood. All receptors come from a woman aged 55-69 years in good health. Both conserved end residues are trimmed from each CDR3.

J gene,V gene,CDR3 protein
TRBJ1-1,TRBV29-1,SVVLRITLNTEAF
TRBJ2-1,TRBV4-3,ASSQDGLARYNKQF
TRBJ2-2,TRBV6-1,ASRSGRTTGELF
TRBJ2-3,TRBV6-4,ASSEGRYGTDTQY
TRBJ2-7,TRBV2,ASRWGRISYEQY
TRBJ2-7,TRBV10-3,AISGAGDYEQY
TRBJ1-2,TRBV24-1,ATSGEERFYGYT
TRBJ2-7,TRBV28,ASTRTSSYEQY
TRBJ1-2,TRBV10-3,AVSESREYGYT
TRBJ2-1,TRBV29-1,SVDGLAGESSYNEQF
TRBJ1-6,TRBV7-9,ASEEGMANSPLH
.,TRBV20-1,GANSWDRGGSEQY
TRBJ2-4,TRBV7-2,ASSFGPSNIQY
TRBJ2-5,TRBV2,AGSEGYGARETQY
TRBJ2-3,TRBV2,ASSAATSGTISTDTQY
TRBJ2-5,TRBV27,ASSPRSRPETQY
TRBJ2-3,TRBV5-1,ASSPGSSDTQY
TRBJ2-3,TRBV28,ASSSLTSGRGTDTQY
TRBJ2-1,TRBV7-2,ASSVTSGNYNEQF
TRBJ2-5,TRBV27,ASSFQFSRTQY
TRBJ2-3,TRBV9,ASSSRPLPGDTQY
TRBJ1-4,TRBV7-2,ASSLAVAGAEEKLF
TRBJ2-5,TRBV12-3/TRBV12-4,ASSVSVPETQY
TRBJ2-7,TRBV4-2,ASSQDLQGTGYEQY
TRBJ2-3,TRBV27,ASSPPTSGRSVDTQY
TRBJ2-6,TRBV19,ASSMRVVAGANVLT
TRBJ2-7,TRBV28,ASSQPYEQY
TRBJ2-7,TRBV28,ASSYPTGTGYEQY
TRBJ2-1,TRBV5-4,ASSGTPGTSGSEQF
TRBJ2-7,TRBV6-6,ASSYVQLGALNEQY
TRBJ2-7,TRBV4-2,ASSQDSAGQSYEQY
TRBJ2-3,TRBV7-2,ANKAGGTDTQY
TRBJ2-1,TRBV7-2,ASSLLDRVDNEQF
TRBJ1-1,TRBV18,ASSTLPQGTNTEAF
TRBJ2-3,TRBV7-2,ASSPRTSGRRFSTDTQY
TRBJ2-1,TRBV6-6,ASSYSDRGNEQF
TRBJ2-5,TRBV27,ASSPKGWDRKFQETQY
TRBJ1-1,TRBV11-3,ASSNHGRGNTEAF
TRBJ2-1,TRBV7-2,ASSLGGSPMNEQF
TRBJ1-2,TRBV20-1,SARDRTGGNGYT
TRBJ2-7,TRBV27,ASSFPGPGPSGSGEQY
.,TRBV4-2,ASSQDSPSSYYNEQY
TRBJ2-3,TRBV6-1,ASRRAGRDTQY
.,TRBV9,ASSVGAGGGYEQY
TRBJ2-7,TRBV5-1,ASSFLNRRGDYEQY
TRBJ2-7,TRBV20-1,SAGGRLRNEQY
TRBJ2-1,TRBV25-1,ASSEYYNEQF
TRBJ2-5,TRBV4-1,ASSQDPHGFRETQY
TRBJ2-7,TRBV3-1,ASSQPRDRGYEQY
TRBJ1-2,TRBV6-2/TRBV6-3,ASSDRDYGYT
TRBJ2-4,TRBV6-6,ASSYTGNGENIQY
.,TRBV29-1,SVVVRDEQY
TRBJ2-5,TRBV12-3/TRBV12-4,ASRRSGATQETQY
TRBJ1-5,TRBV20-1,GPFPGGSIDWNQPQH